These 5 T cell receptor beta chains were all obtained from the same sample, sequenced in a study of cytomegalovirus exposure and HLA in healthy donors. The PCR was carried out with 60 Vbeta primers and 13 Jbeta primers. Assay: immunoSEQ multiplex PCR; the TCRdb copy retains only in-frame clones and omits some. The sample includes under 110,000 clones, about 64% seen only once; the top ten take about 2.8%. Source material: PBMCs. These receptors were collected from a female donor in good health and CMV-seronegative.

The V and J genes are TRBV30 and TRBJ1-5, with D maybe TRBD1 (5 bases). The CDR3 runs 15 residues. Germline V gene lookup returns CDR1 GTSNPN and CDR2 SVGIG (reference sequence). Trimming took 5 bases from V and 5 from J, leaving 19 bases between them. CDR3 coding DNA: TGTGCCTGGGGCCCCCCCACAGGTTCGGATCAGCCCCAGCATTTT. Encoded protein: CAWGPPTGSDQPQHF.

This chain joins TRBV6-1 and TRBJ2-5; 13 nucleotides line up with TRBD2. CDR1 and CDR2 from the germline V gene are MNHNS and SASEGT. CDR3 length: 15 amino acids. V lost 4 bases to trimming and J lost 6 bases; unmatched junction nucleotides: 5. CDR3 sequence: CASSGGLAGVQTQYF. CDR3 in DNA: TGTGCCAGCAGTGGCGGACTAGCGGGAGTTCAGACCCAGTACTTC.

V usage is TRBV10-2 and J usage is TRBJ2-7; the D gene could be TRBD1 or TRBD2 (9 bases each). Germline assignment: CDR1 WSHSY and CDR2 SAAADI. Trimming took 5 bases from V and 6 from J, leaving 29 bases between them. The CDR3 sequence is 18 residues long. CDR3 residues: CASSPTGGMAGGPGEQYF. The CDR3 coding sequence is TGCGCCAGCAGTCCGACAGGGGGGATGGCGGGAGGGCCAGGCGAGCAGTACTTC.

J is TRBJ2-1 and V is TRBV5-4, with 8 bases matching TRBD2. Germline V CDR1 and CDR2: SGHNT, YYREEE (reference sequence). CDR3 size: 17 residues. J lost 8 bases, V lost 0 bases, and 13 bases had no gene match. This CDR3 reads CASSLGFREGGGDEQFF. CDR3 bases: TGTGCCAGCAGCTTGGGTTTCCGGGAGGGCGGTGGGGATGAGCAGTTCTTC. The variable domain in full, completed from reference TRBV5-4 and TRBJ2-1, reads ETGVTQSPTHLIKTRGQQVTLRCSSQSGHNTVSWYQQALGQGPQFIFQYYREEENGRGNFPPRFSGLQFPNYSSELNVNALELDDSALYLCASSLGFREGGGDEQFFGPGTRLTVL.

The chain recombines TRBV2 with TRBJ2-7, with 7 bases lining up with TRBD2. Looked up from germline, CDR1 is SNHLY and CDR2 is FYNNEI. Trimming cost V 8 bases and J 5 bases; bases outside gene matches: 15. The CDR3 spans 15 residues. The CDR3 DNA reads TGTGCCAGCGCGTCGGCTGGACTAGTTTTCCACGAGCAGTACTTC. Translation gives CASASAGLVFHEQYF.